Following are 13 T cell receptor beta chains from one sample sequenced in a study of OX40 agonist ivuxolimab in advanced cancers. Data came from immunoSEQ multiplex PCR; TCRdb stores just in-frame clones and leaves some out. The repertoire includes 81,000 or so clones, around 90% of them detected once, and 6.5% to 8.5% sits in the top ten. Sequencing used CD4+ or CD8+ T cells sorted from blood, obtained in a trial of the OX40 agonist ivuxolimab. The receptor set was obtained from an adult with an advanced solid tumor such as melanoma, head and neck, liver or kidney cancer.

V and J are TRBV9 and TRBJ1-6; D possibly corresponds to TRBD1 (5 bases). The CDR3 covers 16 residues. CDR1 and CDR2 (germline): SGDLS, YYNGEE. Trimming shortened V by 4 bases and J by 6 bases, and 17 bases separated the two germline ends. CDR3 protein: CASSPQAGLSNSPLHF. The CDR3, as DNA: TGTGCCAGCAGCCCCCAGGCGGGACTGTCTAATTCACCCCTCCACTTT.

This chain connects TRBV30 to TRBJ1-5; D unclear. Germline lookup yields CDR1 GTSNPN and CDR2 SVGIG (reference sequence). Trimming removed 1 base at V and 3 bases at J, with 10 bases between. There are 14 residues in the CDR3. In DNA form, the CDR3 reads TGTGCCTGGAGTGCCCCGGCCTCCAATCAGCCCCAGCATTTT. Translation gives CAWSAPASNQPQHF.

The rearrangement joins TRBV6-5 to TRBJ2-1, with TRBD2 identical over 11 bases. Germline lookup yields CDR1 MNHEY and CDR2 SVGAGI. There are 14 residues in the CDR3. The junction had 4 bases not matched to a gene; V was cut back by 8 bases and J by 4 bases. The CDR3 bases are TGTGCCAGCGCGCTAGCGGGGGGATACAATGAGCAGTTCTTC. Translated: CASALAGGYNEQFF.

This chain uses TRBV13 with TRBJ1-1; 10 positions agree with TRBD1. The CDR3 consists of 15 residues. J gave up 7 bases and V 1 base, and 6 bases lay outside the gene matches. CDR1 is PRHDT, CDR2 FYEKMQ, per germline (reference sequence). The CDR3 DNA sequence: TGTGCCAGCAGCTTAGAAGGGACAGGGGCGATTGAAGCTTTCTTT. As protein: CASSLEGTGAIEAFF.

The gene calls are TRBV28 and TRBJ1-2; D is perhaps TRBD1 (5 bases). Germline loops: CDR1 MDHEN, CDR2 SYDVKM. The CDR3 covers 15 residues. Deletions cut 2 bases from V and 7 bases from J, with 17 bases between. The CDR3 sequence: CASSLRGDKLSGYTF. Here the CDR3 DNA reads TGTGCCAGCAGTTTAAGGGGCGACAAATTGTCTGGCTACACCTTC.

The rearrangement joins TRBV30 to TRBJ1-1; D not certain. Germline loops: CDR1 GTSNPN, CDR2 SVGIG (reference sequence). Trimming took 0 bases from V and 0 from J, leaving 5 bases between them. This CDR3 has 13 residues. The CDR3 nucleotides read TGTGCCTGGAGTGTACACCTGAACACTGAAGCTTTCTTT. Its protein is CAWSVHLNTEAFF.

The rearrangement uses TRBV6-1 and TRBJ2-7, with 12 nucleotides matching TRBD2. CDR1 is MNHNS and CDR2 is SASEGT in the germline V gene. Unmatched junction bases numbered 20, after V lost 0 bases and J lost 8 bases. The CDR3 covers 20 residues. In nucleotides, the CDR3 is TGTGCCAGCAGTGAAGCGCCGACATGGGGACTAGCGGGTCCGCCCATCCAGCAGTACGTC. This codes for CASSEAPTWGLAGPPIQQYV.

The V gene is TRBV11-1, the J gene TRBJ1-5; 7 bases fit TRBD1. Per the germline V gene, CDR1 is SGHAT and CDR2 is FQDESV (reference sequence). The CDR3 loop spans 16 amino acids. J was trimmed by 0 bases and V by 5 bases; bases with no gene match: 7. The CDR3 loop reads CASSPGTAHSNQPQHF. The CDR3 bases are TGTGCCAGCAGCCCAGGGACAGCCCATAGCAATCAGCCCCAGCATTTT.

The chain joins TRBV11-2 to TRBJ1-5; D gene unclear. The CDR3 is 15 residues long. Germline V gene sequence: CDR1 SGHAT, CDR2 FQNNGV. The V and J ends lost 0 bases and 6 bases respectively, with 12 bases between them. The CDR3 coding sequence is TGTGCCAGCAGCTTAGATGAGGCGGGGAGTCAGCCCCAGCATTTT. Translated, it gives CASSLDEAGSQPQHF.

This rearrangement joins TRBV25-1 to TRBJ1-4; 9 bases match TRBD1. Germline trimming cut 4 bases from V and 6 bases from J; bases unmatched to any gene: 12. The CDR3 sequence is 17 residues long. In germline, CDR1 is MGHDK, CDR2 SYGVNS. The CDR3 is CASSGRGQGTRDEKLFF. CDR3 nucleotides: TGTGCCAGCAGTGGTCGGGGACAGGGCACAAGGGATGAAAAACTGTTTTTT.

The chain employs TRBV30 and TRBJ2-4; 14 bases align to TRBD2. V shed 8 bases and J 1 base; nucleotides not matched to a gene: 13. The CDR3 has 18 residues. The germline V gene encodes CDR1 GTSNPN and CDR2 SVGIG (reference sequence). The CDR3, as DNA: TGTGCCGGAAGGACGGGACTAGCGGGAGATTTGGCCAAAAACATTCAGTACTTC. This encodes CAGRTGLAGDLAKNIQYF.

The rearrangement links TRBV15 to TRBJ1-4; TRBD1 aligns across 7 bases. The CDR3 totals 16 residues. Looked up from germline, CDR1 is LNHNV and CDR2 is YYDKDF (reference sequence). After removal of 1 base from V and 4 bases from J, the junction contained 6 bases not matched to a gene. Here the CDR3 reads CATSRVPGTVNEKLFF. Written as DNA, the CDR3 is TGTGCCACCAGCAGAGTCCCCGGGACAGTTAATGAAAAACTGTTTTTT.

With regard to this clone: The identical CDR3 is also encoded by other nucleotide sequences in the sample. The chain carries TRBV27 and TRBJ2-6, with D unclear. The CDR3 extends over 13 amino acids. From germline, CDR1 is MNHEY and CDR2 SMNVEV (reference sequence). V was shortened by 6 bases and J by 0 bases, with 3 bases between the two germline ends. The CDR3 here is CASSLSGANVLTF. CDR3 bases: TGTGCCAGCAGCCTCTCTGGGGCCAACGTCCTGACTTTC.